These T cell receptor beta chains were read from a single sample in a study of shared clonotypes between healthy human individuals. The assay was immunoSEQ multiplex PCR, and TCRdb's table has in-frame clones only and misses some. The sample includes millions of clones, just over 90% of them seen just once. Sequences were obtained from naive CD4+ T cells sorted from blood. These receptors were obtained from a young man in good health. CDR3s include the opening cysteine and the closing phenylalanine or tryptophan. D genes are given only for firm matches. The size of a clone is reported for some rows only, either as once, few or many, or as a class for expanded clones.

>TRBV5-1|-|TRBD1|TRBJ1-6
TGCGCCAGCAGCGCGGGGGACAGAGATAATTCACCCCTCCACTTT
CASSAGDRDNSPLHF
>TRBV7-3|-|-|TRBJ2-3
TGTGCCAGCAGCCCGCGGGGACAGAATCAACCAGATACGCAGTATTTT
CASSPRGQNQPDTQYF
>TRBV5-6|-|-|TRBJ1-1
TGTGCCAGCAGCTTGGAGACTGAAGCTTTCTTT
CASSLETEAFF
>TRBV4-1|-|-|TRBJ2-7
TGCGCCAGCAGCCAACGGGACTGGGACGAAAACGAGCAGTACTTC
CASSQRDWDENEQYF
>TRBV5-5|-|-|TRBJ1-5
TGTGCCAGCAGCTTGGCCCAGAGGTATCAGCCCCAGCATTTT
CASSLAQRYQPQHF
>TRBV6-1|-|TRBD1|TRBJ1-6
TGTGCCAGCAGCAGGGACAGGGTCAATTCACCCCTCCACTTT
CASSRDRVNSPLHF
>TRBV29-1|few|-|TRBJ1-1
TGCAGCGTTGAAGGGCATAATTGGGCTTTCTTT
CSVEGHNWAFF
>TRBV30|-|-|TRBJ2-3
TGTGCCTGGAGGGGGGTGCGGAGCACAGATACGCAGTATTTT
CAWRGVRSTDTQYF
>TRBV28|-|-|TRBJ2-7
TGTGCCAGCAGTTTAGGTTCACCAGACTACTACGAGCAGTACTTC
CASSLGSPDYYEQYF
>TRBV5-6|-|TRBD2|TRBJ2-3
TGTGCCAGCAGCCAAAGCGGGAGGTACTCAGATACGCAGTATTTT
CASSQSGRYSDTQYF
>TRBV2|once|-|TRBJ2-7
TGTGCCAGCAGTCAGGGCGCCTACGAGCAGTACTTC
CASSQGAYEQYF
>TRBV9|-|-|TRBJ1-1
TGTGCCAGCAGCGCTAGCACAGAGCGGAACACTGAAGCTTTCTTT
CASSASTERNTEAFF
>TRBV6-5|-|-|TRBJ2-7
TGTGCCAGCAGGACAGTGAACTCCTACGAGCAGTACTTC
CASRTVNSYEQYF
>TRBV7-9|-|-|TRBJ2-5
TGTGCCAGCAGCAGCCTCGGGGGTCAAGAGACCCAGTACTTC
CASSSLGGQETQYF
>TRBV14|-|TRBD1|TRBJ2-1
TGTGCCAGCAGCCCACCCGGGACAGGTTACAATGAGCAGTTCTTC
CASSPPGTGYNEQFF
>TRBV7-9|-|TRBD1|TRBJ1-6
TGTGCCAGCAGCAAAAGCGGACAGGGCAATAATTCACCCCTCCACTTT
CASSKSGQGNNSPLHF
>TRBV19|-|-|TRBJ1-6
TGTGCCAGTAGTATACCTTCGGAGTTAGGGTCCCTCCACTTT
CASSIPSELGSLHF
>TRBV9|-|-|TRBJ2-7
TGTGCCAGCAGCGTAGCGACAGGCAACTACGAGCAGTACTTC
CASSVATGNYEQYF
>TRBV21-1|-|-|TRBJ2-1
TGTGCCAGCAGCAAGGGTGGGACTAGCGGGACCGAGGGCAATGAGCAGTTCTTC
CASSKGGTSGTEGNEQFF
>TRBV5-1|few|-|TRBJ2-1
TGCGCCAGCAGCTTGGGGGACCGATACTACAATGAGCAGTTCTTC
CASSLGDRYYNEQFF
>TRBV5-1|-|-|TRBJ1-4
TGCGCCAGTTGTCGTGAGTCAACTAATGAAAAACTGTTTTTT
CASCRESTNEKLFF
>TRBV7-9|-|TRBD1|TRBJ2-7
TGTGCCAGCCGGGACAGGGATGGTCGGCACGAGCAGTACTTC
CASRDRDGRHEQYF
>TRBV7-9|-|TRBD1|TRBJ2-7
TGTGCCAGCAGCTTATGGGGGACAGAGTCCCACGAGCAGTACTTC
CASSLWGTESHEQYF
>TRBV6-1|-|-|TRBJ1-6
TGTGCCAGCTCAGTGGGCCCAAATTCACCCCTCCACTTT
CASSVGPNSPLHF
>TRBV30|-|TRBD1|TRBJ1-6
TGTGCCTGGAGCCCGACAGGGAAATCATCACCCCTCCACTTT
CAWSPTGKSSPLHF
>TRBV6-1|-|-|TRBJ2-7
TGTGCCGGCCGACGGGCCACTTCCTACGAGCAGTACTTC
CAGRRATSYEQYF
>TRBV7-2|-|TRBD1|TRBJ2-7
TGTGCCAGCAGCAGACAGGGGGGCTCCTACGAGCAGTACTTC
CASSRQGGSYEQYF
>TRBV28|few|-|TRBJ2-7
TGTGCCAGCAGCTCGGGACCCTACGAGCAGTACTTC
CASSSGPYEQYF
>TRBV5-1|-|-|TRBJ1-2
TGCGCCAGCAGCTGGGGGCCTAACTATGGCTACACCTTC
CASSWGPNYGYTF
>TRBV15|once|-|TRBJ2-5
TGTGCCACCAGCAGAATGAGCCAAGAGACCCAGTACTTC
CATSRMSQETQYF
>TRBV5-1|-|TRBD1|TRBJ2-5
TGCGCCAGCTGGACAGGGGGCGGTCAAGAGACCCAGTACTTC
CASWTGGGQETQYF
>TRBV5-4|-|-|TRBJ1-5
TGTGCCAGCAGTTTGGACCCCTACCAGCCCCAGCATTTT
CASSLDPYQPQHF
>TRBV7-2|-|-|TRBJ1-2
TGTGCCAGCAGCTTTCCGGGGGGGAACTATGGCTACACCTTC
CASSFPGGNYGYTF
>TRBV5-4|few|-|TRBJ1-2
TGTGCCAGCAGCACCGGGACTAGCTATGGCTACACCTTC
CASSTGTSYGYTF
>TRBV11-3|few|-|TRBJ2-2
TGTGCCAGCAGCTCCCGCAGCGGCGCCGGGGAGCTGTTTTTT
CASSSRSGAGELFF
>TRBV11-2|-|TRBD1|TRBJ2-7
TGTGCCAGCAGGGAGCTGGACAGGGTATGGGAGCAGTACTTC
CASRELDRVWEQYF
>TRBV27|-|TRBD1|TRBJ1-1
TGTGCCAGCAGGGGACAGGGGGCGCTGGGGGAGAACACTGAAGCTTTCTTT
CASRGQGALGENTEAFF
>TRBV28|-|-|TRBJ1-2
TGTGCCAGCAGGAATACCCCAGGGACTAACTATGGCTACACCTTC
CASRNTPGTNYGYTF
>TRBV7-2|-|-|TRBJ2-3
TGTGCCAGCAGCTTAGACCTCGCGGGTCCCAAGAAATTCACGTATTTT
CASSLDLAGPKKFTYF
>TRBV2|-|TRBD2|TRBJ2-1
TGTGCCAGCAGGGGGACTAGCGGGGGCACTGAGCAGTTCTTC
CASRGTSGGTEQFF
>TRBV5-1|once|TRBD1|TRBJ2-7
TGCGCCAGCACCCCACTAGGGGGCACCTACGAGCAGTACTTC
CASTPLGGTYEQYF
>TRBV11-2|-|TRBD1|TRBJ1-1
TGTGCCAGCAGCTTAGATTCAGGGGGCATTCCTGAAGCTTTCTTT
CASSLDSGGIPEAFF
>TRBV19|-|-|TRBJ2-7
TGTGCCAGTAGTGCGAGGCAGGGATACCACGAGCAGTACTTC
CASSARQGYHEQYF
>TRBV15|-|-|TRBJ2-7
TGTGCCACCAGCAGAGATCAGGGGGGGTCGCGCGAGCAGTACTTC
CATSRDQGGSREQYF
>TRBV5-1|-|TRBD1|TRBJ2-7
TGCGCCAGCAGCTTGGCCGGGGGACAGGGGGTCGAGCAGTACTTC
CASSLAGGQGVEQYF
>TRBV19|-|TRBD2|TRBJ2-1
TGTGCCAGTAGTATAGATTTGCTAGCGGGAGCCCGAGAGCAGTTCTTC
CASSIDLLAGAREQFF
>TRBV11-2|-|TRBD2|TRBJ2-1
TGTGCCAGCAGCTTGACTAGCGGGAGTTACAATGAGCAGTTCTTC
CASSLTSGSYNEQFF
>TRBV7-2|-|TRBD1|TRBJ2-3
TGTGCCAGCAGCATACAGGGGAAAGGCACAGATACGCAGTATTTT
CASSIQGKGTDTQYF